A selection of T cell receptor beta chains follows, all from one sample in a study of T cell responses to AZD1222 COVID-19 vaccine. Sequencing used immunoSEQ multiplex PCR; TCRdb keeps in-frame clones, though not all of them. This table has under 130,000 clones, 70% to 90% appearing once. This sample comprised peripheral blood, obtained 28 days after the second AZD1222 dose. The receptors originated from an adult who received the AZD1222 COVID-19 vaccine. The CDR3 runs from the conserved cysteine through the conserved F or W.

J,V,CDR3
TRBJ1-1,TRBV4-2,CASSQDKWRANTEAFF
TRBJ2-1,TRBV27,CASSSRGAIGVWGSYNEQFF
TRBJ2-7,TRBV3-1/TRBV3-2,CASSQGTGGGEQYF
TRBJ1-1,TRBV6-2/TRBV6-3,CASSYWGSEAFF
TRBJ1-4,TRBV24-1,CATRTKLGLANEKLFF
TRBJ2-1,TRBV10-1,CASSSGTGASGIYNEQFF
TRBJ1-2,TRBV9,CASSTDLGRGYTF
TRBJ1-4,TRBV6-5,CASSYTGTGGVEKLFF
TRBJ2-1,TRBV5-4,CASLDSSSYNEQFF
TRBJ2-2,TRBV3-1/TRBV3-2,CASSPGLPGGTGELFF
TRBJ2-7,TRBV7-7,CASSRGQSGAYEQYF
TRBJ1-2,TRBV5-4,CASMTTGKVGYTF
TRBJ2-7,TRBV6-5,CASSPPREVREQYF
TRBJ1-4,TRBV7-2,CASSLGVRGEKLFF
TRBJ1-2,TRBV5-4,CASSLDPVKSNGYTF
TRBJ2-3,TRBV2,CASRNRDSSTDTQYF
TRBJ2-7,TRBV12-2,CASRRGQTSYEQYF
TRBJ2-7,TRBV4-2,CASSRRTGASYEQYF
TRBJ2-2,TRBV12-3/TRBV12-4,CASSFRGGGELFF
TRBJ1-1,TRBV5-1,CASSFGTGMNTEAFF
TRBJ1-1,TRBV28,CASSSQPGANTEAFF
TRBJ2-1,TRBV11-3,CASSFPLAGGNNEQFF
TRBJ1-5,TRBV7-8,CASSSDYRPGQGNNQPQHF
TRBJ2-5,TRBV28,CASSLVSPPFKTQYF
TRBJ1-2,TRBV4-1,CASSQNPSLAALTF
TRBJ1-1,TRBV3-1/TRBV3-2,CASTGGRTEAFF
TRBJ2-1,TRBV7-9,CASSLGNAYNEQFF
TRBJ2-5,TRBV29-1,CSVEGGRTPAGTQYF
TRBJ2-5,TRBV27,CASSPWGVQETQYF